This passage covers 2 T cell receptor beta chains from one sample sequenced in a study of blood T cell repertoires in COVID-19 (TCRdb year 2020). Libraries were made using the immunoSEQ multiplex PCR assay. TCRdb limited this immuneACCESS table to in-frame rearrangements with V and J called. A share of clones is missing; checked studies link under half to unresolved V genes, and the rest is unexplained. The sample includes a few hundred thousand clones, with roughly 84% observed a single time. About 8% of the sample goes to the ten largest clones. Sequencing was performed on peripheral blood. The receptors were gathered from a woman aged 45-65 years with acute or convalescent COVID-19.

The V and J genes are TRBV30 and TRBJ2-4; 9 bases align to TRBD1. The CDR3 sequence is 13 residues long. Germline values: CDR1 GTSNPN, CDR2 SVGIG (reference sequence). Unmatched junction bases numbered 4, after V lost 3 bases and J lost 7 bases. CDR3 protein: CAWRDRGTNIQYF. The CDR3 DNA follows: TGTGCCTGGAGGGACAGGGGAACGAACATTCAGTACTTC.

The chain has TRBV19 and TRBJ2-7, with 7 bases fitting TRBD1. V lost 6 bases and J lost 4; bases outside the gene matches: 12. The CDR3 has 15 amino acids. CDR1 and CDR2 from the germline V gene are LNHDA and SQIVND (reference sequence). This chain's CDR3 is CASSTTGVVSYEQYF. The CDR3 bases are TGTGCCAGTAGCACCACAGGGGTGGTGAGTTACGAGCAGTACTTC. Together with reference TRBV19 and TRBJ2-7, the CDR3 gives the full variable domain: DGGITQSPKYLFRKEGQNVTLSCEQNLNHDAMYWYRQDPGQGLRLIYYSQIVNDFQKGDIAEGYSVSREKKESFPLTVTSAQKNPTAFYLCASSTTGVVSYEQYFGPGTRLTVT.